The sequence of this TCR beta chain was determined in a study of OX40 agonist ivuxolimab in advanced cancers. Overall study: All patients had ivuxolimab intravenously every 2 weeks at 0.01 to 10 mg/kg. Findings of the study overall: Clonal expansion from baseline to week 6 occurred in both CD4+ and CD8+ T cells.

Points on this clone: The antigen remains unidentified. The junction does not match germline at one end; this may be a read error.

Here immunoSEQ multiplex PCR was the method, and the copy in TCRdb shows in-frame clones only, minus some. The sample lists approximately 70,000 clones, approximately 90% seen once, with 4.5% to 5% in the top ten. The CDR3 is made up of 16 amino acids. The germline gives CDR1 SSHAT, CDR2 FNYEAQ (reference sequence). The origin of this receptor is an adult with an advanced solid tumor such as melanoma, head and neck, liver or kidney cancer. Sequenced here: CD4+ or CD8+ T cells sorted from blood, sampled in a trial of the OX40 agonist ivuxolimab. The chain carries TRBV7-7 and TRBJ2-6; D is possibly TRBD1 or TRBD2 (5 bases each). CDR3 bases: TGTGCTAGCAGCTTAGCGACGGGGCTTGGGGCCAACGTCCTGACTTTC. It is translated as CASSLATGLGANVLTF. Together with reference TRBV7-7 and TRBJ2-6, the CDR3 gives the full variable domain: GAGVSQSPRYKVTKRGQDVTLRCDPISSHATLYWYQQALGQGPEFLTYFNYEAQPDKSGLPSDRFSAERPEGSISTLTIQRTEQRDSAMYRCASSLATGLGANVLTFGAGSRLTVL.